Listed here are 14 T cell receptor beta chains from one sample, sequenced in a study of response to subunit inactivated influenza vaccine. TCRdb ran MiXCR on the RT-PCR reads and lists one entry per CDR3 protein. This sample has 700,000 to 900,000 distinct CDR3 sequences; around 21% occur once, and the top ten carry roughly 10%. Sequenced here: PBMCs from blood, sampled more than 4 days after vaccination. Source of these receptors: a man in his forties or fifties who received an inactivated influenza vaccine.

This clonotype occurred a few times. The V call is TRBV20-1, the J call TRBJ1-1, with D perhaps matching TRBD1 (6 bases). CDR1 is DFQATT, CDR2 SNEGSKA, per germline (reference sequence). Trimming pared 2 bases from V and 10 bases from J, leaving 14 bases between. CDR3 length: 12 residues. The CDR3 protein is CSARQGQLGAFF. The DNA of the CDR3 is TGCAGTGCTAGACAGGGACAATTAGGAGCTTTCTTT.

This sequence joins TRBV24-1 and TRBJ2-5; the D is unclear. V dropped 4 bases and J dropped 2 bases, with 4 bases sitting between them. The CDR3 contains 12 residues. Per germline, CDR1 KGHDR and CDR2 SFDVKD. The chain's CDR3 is CATSDGQETQYF. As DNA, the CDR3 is TGTGCCACCAGTGACGGTCAAGAGACCCAGTACTTC.

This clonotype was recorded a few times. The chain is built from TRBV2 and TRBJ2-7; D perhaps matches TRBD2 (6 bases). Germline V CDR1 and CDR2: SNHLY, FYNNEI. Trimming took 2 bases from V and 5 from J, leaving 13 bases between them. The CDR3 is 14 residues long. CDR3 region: CASSESVGRDEQYF. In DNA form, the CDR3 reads TGTGCCAGCAGTGAAAGCGTCGGGAGAGACGAGCAGTACTTC.

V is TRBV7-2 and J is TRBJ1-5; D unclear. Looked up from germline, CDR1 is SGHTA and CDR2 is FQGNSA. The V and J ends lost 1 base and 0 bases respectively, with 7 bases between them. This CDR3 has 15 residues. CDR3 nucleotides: TGTGCCAGCAGCTTAGGGTCGTATAGCAATCAGCCCCAGCATTTT. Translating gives CASSLGSYSNQPQHF.

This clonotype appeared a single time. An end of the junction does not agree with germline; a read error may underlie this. CDR3 residues: CCARDLLANTDTQYF. CDR3 in DNA: TGCTGTGCTAGAGACCTACTAGCTAACACAGATACGCAGTATTTT. The J gene is TRBJ2-3, the V gene TRBV20-1; possible D gene TRBD2, 6 bases. The CDR3 contains 15 residues. Germline-derived CDR1 and CDR2 are DFQATT and SNEGSKA (reference sequence).

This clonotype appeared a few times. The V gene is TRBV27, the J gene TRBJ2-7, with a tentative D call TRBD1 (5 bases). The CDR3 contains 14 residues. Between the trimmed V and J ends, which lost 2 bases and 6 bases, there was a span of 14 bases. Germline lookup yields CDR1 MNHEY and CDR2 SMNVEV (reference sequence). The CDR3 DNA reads TGTGCCAGCAGTTTACAGGGCAGTGTAATCGAGCAGTACTTC. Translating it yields CASSLQGSVIEQYF.

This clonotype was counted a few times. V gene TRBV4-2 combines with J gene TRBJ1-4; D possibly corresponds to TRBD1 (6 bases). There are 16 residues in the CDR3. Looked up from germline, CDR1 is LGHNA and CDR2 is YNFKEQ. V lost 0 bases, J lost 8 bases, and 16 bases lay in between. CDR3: CASSQDRNRAREKLFF. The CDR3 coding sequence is TGTGCCAGCAGCCAAGATCGAAACAGGGCAAGAGAAAAACTGTTTTTT.

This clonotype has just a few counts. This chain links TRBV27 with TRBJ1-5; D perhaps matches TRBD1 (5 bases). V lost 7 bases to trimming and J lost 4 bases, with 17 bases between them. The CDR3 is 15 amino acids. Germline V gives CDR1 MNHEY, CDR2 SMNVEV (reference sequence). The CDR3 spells CASNSSHRQNQPQHF. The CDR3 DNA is TGTGCCAGCAACTCATCTCACAGGCAAAATCAGCCCCAGCATTTT.

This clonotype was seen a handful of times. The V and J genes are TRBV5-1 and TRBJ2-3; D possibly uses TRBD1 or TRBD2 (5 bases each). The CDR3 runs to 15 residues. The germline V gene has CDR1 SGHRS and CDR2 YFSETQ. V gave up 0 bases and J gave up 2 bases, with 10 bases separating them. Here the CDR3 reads CASSLAGTDTDTQYF. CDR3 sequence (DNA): TGCGCCAGCAGCTTGGCCGGGACGGACACAGATACGCAGTATTTT.

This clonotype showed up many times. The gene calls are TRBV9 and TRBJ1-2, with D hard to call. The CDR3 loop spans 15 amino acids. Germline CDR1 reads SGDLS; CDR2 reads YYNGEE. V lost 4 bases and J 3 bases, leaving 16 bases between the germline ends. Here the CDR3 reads CASSPLGGIDYGYTF. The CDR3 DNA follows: TGTGCCAGCAGCCCACTTGGTGGGATCGACTATGGCTACACCTTC.

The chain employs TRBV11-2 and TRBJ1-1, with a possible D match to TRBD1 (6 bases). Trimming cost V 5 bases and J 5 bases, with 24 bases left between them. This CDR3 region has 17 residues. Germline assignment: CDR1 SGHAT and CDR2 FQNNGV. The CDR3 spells CASSLTNNPGVGTEAFF. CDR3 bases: TGTGCCAGCAGCCTCACCAACAACCCAGGGGTCGGGACTGAAGCTTTCTTT.

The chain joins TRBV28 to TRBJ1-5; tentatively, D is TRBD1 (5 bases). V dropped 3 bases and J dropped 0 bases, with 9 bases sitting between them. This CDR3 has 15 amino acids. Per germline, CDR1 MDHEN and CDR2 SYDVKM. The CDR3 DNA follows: TGTGCCAGCAGTTTCCCAGGGACTAGCAATCAGCCCCAGCATTTT. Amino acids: CASSFPGTSNQPQHF. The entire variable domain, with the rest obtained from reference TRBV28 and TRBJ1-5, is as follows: DVKVTQSSRYLVKRTGEKVFLECVQDMDHENMFWYRQDPGLGLRLIYFSYDVKMKEKGDIPEGYSVSREKKERFSLILESASTNQTSMYLCASSFPGTSNQPQHFGDGTRLSIL.

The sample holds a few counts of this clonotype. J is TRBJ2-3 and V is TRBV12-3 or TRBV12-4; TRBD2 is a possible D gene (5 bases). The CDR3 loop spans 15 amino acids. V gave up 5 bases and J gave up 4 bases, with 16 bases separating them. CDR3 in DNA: TGTGCCAGCAGTCAACTACTAGTCGGCCCAGATACGCAGTATTTT. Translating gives CASSQLLVGPDTQYF.

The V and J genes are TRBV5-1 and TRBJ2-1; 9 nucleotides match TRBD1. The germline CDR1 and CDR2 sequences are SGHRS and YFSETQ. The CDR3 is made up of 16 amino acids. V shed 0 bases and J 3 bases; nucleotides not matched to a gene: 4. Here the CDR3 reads CASSLEGQGIYNEQFF. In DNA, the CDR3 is TGCGCCAGCAGCTTGGAGGGACAGGGAATCTACAATGAGCAGTTCTTC.